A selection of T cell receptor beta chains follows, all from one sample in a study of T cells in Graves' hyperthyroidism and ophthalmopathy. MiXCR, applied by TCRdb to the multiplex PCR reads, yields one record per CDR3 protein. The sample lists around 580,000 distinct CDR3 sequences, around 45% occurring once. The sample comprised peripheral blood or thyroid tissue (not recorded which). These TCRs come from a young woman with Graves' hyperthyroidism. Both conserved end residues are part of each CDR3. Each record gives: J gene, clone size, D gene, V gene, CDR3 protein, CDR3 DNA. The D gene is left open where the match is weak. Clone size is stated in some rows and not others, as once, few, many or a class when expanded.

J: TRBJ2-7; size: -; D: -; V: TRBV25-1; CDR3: CATQVSPPVEQYF; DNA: TGTGCCACCCAGGTATCCCCGCCGGTCGAGCAGTACTTC
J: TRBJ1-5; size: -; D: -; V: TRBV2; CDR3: CASSGGLRNEHF; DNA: TGTGCCAGCAGTGGGGGACTACGCAATGAGCATTTT
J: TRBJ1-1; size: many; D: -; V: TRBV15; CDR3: CATSRDRNTEAFF; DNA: TGTGCCACCAGCAGAGATCGTAACACTGAAGCTTTCTTT
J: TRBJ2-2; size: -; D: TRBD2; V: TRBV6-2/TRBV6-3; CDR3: CASSYSREGPTGELFF; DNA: TGTGCCAGCAGTTACTCTCGGGAGGGCCCCACCGGGGAGCTGTTTTTT
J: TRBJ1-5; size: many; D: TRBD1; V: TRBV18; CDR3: CASSRQQGDQPQHF; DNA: TGTGCCAGCTCACGTCAACAGGGGGATCAGCCCCAGCATTTT
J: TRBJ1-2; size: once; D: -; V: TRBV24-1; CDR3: CATTGVDYGYTF; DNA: TGTGCCACCACCGGGGTGGATTATGGCTACACCTTC
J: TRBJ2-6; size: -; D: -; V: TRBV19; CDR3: CASSIVSGANVLTF; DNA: TGTGCCAGTAGTATAGTGAGTGGGGCCAACGTCCTGACTTTC
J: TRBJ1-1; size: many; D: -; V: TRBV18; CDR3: CASSSRADTEAFF; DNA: TGTGCCAGCTCAAGTAGGGCAGACACTGAAGCTTTCTTT
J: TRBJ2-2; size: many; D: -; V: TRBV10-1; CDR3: CASSGRDGTGELFF; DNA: TGCGCCAGCAGTGGGCGGGATGGGACCGGGGAGCTGTTTTTT
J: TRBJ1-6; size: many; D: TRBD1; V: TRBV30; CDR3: CAWSVRDRGVSPLHF; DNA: TGTGCCTGGAGTGTACGGGACAGGGGAGTCTCACCCCTCCACTTT
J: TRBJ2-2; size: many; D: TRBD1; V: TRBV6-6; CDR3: CASSYTRQGSGELFF; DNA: TGTGCCAGCAGTTACACAAGACAGGGATCCGGGGAGCTGTTTTTT
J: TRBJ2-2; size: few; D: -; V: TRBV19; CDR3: CASSMIKRSNTGELFF; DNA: TGTGCCAGTAGTATGATTAAGCGGTCGAACACCGGGGAGCTGTTTTTT
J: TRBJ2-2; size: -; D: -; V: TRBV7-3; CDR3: CASSFEVWELFF; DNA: TGTGCCAGCAGCTTCGAGGTGTGGGAGCTGTTTTTT
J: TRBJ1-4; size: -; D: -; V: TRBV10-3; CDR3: CAISDRGATNEKLFF; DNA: TGTGCCATCAGTGACCGGGGGGCAACTAATGAAAAACTGTTTTTT
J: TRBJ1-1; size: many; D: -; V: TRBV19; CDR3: CASSMYAATEAFF; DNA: TGTGCCAGTAGTATGTACGCAGCCACTGAAGCTTTCTTT
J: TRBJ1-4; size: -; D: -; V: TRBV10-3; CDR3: CAIRGAVQGNEKLFF; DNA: TGTGCCATCAGGGGGGCCGTACAGGGAAATGAAAAACTGTTTTTT
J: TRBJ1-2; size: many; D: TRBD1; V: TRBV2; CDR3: CASSGDRNYGYTF; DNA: TGTGCCAGCAGTGGGGACAGGAACTATGGCTACACCTTC
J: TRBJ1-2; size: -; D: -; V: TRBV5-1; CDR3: CASSLATDNYGYTF; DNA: TGCGCCAGCAGCTTGGCAACTGATAACTATGGCTACACCTTC
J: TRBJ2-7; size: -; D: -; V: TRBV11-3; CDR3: CASSKTAHEQYF; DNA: TGTGCTAGCAGCAAGACTGCCCACGAGCAGTACTTC
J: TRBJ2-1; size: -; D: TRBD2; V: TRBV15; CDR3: CATSREILASSYNEQFF; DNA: TGTGCCACCAGCAGAGAGATACTAGCGAGCTCCTACAATGAGCAGTTCTTC
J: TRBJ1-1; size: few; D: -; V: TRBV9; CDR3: CASSVGGVGLNTEAFF; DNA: TGTGCCAGCAGCGTAGGAGGGGTCGGTCTTAACACTGAAGCTTTCTTT
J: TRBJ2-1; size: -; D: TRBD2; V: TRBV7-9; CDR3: CASSLARLAGGLRNEQFF; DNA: TGTGCCAGCAGCTTAGCGCGGCTAGCGGGAGGGCTTAGGAATGAGCAGTTCTTC
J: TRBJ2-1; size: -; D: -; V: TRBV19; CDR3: CASSMRGNEQFF; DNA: TGTGCCAGTAGTATGAGGGGGAATGAGCAGTTCTTC
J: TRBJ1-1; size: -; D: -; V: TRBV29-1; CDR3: CSNEGQTNTEAFF; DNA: TGCAGCAACGAAGGACAGACCAACACTGAAGCTTTCTTT
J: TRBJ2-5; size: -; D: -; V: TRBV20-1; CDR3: CSANKGERYQETQYF; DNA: TGCAGTGCTAATAAGGGGGAGCGGTACCAAGAGACCCAGTACTTC
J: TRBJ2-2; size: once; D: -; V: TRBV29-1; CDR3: CSVGNRELFF; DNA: TGCAGCGTTGGAAACCGGGAGCTGTTTTTT
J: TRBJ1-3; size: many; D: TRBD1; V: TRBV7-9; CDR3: CGNRGPGNTIYF; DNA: TGTGGCAACAGGGGGCCCGGAAACACCATATATTTT